These T cell receptor beta chains were read from a single sample in a study of T-cell reconstitution after alpha-beta-depleted transplantation in children. TCRdb redid the calling of the PCR reads with MiXCR, one entry per CDR3 protein. The sample contains nearly 400,000 distinct CDR3 sequences, around 20% of which appear only once. The sample consisted of PBMCs from the stem cell graft donor, taken from the stem cell graft. Receptors were obtained from a human donor who donated a stem cell graft to a child with acute myeloid leukemia. Each CDR3 is given with its conserved first and last residue.

j_call,v_call,cdr3_aa
TRBJ1-5,TRBV24-1,CATSDPRGDLNQPQHF
TRBJ2-1,TRBV11-2,CASNPDRGDEQFF
TRBJ2-2,TRBV7-6,CASSLGQGRNTGELFF
TRBJ2-7,TRBV3-1,CASSQPLTSVYEQYF
TRBJ1-1,TRBV12-3/TRBV12-4,CASSFIGGGTEAFF
TRBJ1-3,TRBV4-3,CASSQELDFSGNTIYF
TRBJ2-7,TRBV7-9,CASRAGGNEQYF
TRBJ1-1,TRBV7-2,CASSSVGDTEAFF
TRBJ1-3,TRBV20-1,CSARDRLYSLSSGNTIYF
TRBJ2-3,TRBV5-1,CASSLPQATSTDTQYF
TRBJ2-7,TRBV20-1,CSARGLAETYEQYF
TRBJ2-7,TRBV12-3/TRBV12-4,CASSWGVPGLSYEQYF
TRBJ2-1,TRBV27,CASSPSTGWEFF
TRBJ2-1,TRBV29-1,CSVGGNSYNEQFF
TRBJ2-7,TRBV15,CATSRGNDGTYEQYF
TRBJ2-1,TRBV9,CASSASSYNEQFF
TRBJ2-6,TRBV5-8,CASSLELGSGANVLTF
TRBJ2-5,TRBV27,CASSFTTGLGETQYF
TRBJ1-1,TRBV28,CAGRDSLRPEAFF
TRBJ2-1,TRBV13,CASSLGGRGGSYNEQFF
TRBJ2-3,TRBV12-3/TRBV12-4,CASKTTTDTQYF
TRBJ2-3,TRBV28,CASSFTWTSGSTDTQYF
TRBJ1-1,TRBV19,CASSIGTGTNTEAFF
TRBJ2-7,TRBV15,CATSRDRGGEQYF
TRBJ1-1,TRBV5-5,CASSPGGGTTEAFF
TRBJ2-7,TRBV6-2/TRBV6-3,CASALVGVVGEQYF
TRBJ2-1,TRBV5-6,CASSLPVGGQPFF
TRBJ1-4,TRBV27,CASRPQIVEISEKLFF
TRBJ1-3,TRBV12-3/TRBV12-4,CATLRGSSGNTIYF
TRBJ2-3,TRBV20-1,CSANLLAGLEDTQYF
TRBJ2-7,TRBV14,CASSQLAGRLEQYF
TRBJ2-1,TRBV20-1,CSARTAVAGLGEQFF
TRBJ1-1,TRBV29-1,CSARGRGTEAFF
TRBJ1-2,TRBV10-3,CAISESAVNYGYTF
TRBJ2-3,TRBV20-1,CSALLAGVGDTQYF
TRBJ2-3,TRBV5-1,CASSARQETSSTDTQYF